What follows are 8 T cell receptor beta chains derived from one specimen sequenced in a study of blood T cells in healthy people across ages. A J-beta primer mix and a sample-barcoded 5' primer were used in a second PCR of about 7 to 12 cycles. Using its own MiXCR run on the 5' RACE reads, TCRdb lists one record per CDR3 protein. Altogether some 550,000 distinct CDR3 sequences are present, around 48% being singletons, with the ten largest covering around 23%. The sample taken for sequencing was blood. The receptors shown here come from a man of 80 years or more in good health.

This sequence joins TRBV7-9 and TRBJ2-7; tentative D call: TRBD1 (6 bases). The DNA end lines up better with TRBJ2-4; the J call may be wrong. Germline V lookup: CDR1 SEHNR, CDR2 FQNEAQ (reference sequence). This CDR3 spans 16 amino acids. The CDR3 coding sequence is TGTGCCAGCACCTTTTGGGGGCTAATGGCCAAAAACATTCAGTACTTC. Amino acid sequence: CASTFWGLMAKNIQYF.

The J gene is TRBJ2-5, the V gene TRBV4-3, with 8 bases identical to TRBD1. CDR1 and CDR2 from the germline V gene are LGHNA and YSLEER. The V and J ends lost 0 bases and 4 bases, in that order; junction bases with no gene match: 4. This CDR3 has 15 amino acids. The CDR3 DNA reads TGCGCCAGCAGCCAAGATGCAGGGGGCCGAGAGACCCAGTACTTC. Protein product: CASSQDAGGRETQYF.

The rearrangement joins TRBV20-1 to TRBJ2-1; TRBD2 agrees at 7 bases. After removal of 8 bases from V and 6 bases from J, the junction contained 13 bases not matched to a gene. The germline gives CDR1 DFQATT, CDR2 SNEGSKA (reference sequence). The CDR3 is 14 amino acids. CDR3 nucleotides: TGCAGTTTAAACAAGCGGGAAGTGGGCAATGAGCAGTTCTTC. This sequence encodes CSLNKREVGNEQFF.

The rearrangement links TRBV20-1 to TRBJ2-1; D unclear. Trimming took off 4 bases at V and 5 bases at J, with 21 bases between the two ends. This CDR3 has 16 amino acids. CDR1 DFQATT and CDR2 SNEGSKA come from the germline V gene (reference sequence). Written as DNA, the CDR3 is TGCAGTGCTAAGAGGTGGCGGACCAACAAAAACAATGAGCAGTTCTTC. Amino acid sequence: CSAKRWRTNKNNEQFF.

This clonotype was recorded a few times. The V gene is TRBV4-1, the J gene TRBJ2-5; 7 nucleotides align to TRBD1. Gene TRBJ2-7 matches the end of the DNA better, so the J call may be wrong. Germline V gene data show CDR1 as MGHRA and CDR2 as YSYEKL. This CDR3 comprises 14 residues. The CDR3 DNA reads TGCGCCAGCAGCCAAGACGGACAGGAACGCGAGCAGTACTTC. Its translation is CASSQDGQEREQYF.

The rearrangement joins TRBV4-2 to TRBJ2-7; TRBD1 matches 7 bases. Germline CDR1 LGHNA, CDR2 YNFKEQ. V lost 5 bases to trimming and J lost 2 bases; unmatched junction nucleotides: 6. This CDR3 contains 14 residues. CDR3 loop: CASSTGQAAYEQYF. CDR3 bases: TGTGCCAGCAGCACAGGACAGGCCGCCTACGAGCAGTACTTC.

For the CDR3, the DNA is TGCAGAAGACTTACTAGCGGGAGCTACAATGAGCAGTTCTTC. This gives the protein CRRLTSGSYNEQFF. J is TRBJ2-1 and V is TRBV20-1, with 11 bases lining up with TRBD2. CDR3 size: 14 residues. Germline values: CDR1 DFQATT, CDR2 SNEGSKA (reference sequence).

The V gene is TRBV20-1, the J gene TRBJ1-2; D is uncertain. V was pared by 6 bases and J by 4 bases, with 12 bases between. Germline values: CDR1 DFQATT, CDR2 SNEGSKA (reference sequence). CDR3 size: 12 residues. CDR3 loop: CSAPRGGYGYTF. The CDR3 DNA reads TGCAGTGCCCCTCGGGGTGGCTATGGCTACACCTTC.